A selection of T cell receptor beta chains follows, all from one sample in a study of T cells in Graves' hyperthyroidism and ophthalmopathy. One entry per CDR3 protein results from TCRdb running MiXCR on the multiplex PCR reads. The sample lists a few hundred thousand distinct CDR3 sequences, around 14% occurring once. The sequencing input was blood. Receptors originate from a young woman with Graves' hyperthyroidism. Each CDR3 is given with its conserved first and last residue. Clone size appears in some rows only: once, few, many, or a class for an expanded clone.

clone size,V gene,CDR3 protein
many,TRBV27,CASSTIDRVGTEAFF
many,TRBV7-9,CASSSSGQSYEQYF
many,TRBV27,CASSLSGQAVYEQYF
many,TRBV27,CASSLSGGSTYNEQFF
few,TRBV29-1,CSVRQGTHTGELFF
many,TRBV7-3,CASSLTAGARTDTQYF
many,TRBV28,CASSWDREISGNTIYF
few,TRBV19,CASTPGTQLPRAFF
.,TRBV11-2,CASQTRGGAQETQYF
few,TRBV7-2,CASSSDRVRTDTQYF
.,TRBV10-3,CAISNRDNEQFF
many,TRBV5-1,CASADGIRAGWYNEQFF
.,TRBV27,CASSLSPRGDEQFF
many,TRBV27,CASSFWGNQPQHF
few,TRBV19,CASRTGTSEDNEQFF
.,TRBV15,CATSPSLTSNQPQHF
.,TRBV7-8,CASSLESAGLGYGYTF
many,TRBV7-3,CASSLTGASTEAFF
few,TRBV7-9,CASSLVAGVRNEQFF
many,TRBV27,CASSWGLNTEAFF
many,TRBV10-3,CAISDPPADQETQYF
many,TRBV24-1,CATSATGKDGYTF
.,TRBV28,CASSLAGRNNQPQHF
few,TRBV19,CASSRTSGYYNEQFF
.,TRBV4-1,CASSLKGEQYTGELFF
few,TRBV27,CATADSLGTEAFF
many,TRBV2,CASSESSKHEQFF
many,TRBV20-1,CSASPGSEAFF
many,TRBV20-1,CSAQDGRRGDYEQYF
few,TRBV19,CASSGRASANYGYTF
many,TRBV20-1,CSATQGSDTQYF
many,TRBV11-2,CASSFSPSNLAGGLQDTQYF
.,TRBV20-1,CSAKSSGSLKHTQYF
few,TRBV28,CASSFEGLSYEQYF
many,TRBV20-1,CSAADGATHQETQYF
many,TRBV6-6,CASSYSRVQETQYF